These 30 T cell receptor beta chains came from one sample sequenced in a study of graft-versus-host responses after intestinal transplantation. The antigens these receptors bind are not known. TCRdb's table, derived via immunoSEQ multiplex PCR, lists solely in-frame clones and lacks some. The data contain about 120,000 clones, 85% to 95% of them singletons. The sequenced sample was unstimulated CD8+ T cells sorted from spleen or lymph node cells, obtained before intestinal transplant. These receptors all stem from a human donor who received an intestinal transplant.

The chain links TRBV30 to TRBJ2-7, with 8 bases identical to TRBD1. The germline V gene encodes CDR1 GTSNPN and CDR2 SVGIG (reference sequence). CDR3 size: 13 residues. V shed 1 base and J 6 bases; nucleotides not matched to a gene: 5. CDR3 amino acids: CAWSAGQGTEQYF. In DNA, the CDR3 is TGTGCCTGGAGTGCCGGACAGGGCACCGAGCAGTACTTC.

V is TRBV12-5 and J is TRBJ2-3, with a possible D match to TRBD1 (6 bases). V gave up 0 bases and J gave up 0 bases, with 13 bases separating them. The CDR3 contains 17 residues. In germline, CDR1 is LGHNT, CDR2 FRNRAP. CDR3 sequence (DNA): TGTGCTAGTGGTTTGGTAAAGACAGGCACTAGCACAGATACGCAGTATTTT. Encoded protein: CASGLVKTGTSTDTQYF. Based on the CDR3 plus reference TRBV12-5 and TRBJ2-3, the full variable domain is DARVTQTPRHKVTEMGQEVTMRCQPILGHNTVFWYRQTMMQGLELLAYFRNRAPLDDSGMPKDRFSAEMPDATLATLKIQPSEPRDSAVYFCASGLVKTGTSTDTQYFGPGTRLTVL.

The CDR3 nucleotides are TGTGCCAGTAGTATGGTGTGGGGGAATCAGCCCCAGCATTTT. This sequence encodes CASSMVWGNQPQHF. The chain joins TRBV19 to TRBJ1-5, with D tentatively TRBD1 (5 bases). V was trimmed by 3 bases and J by 4 bases, leaving 10 bases between them. The germline V gene has CDR1 LNHDA and CDR2 SQIVND (reference sequence). CDR3 length equals 14 residues.

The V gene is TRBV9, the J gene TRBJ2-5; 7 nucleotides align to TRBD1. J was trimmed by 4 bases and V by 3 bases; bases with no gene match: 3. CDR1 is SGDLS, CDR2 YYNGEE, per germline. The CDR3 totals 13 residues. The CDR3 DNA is TGTGCCAGCAGCGCGGGACAGCTAGAGACCCAGTACTTC. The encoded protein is CASSAGQLETQYF.

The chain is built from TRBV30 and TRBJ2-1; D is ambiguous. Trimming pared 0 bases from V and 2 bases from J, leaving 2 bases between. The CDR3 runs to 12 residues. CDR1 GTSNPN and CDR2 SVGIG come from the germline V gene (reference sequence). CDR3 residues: CAWSVAYNEQFF. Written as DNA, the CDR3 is TGTGCCTGGAGTGTCGCCTACAATGAGCAGTTCTTC.

As DNA, the CDR3 is TGTGCCAGCAAAGTTTGGGGGTTCGGCGGGGAGCTGTTTTTT. Translating it yields CASKVWGFGGELFF. The J gene is TRBJ2-2, the V gene TRBV27; D may match TRBD1 or TRBD2 (5 bases each). The CDR3 runs 14 residues. Germline loops: CDR1 MNHEY, CDR2 SMNVEV (reference sequence). The V end was cut by 7 bases, the J end by 7 bases, with 16 bases between.

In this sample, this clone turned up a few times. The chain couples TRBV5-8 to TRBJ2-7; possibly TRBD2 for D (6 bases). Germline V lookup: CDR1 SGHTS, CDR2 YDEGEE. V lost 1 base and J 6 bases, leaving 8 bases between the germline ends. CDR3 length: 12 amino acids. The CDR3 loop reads CASSLRGGEQYF. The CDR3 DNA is TGTGCCAGCAGCTTGAGGGGAGGCGAGCAGTACTTC.

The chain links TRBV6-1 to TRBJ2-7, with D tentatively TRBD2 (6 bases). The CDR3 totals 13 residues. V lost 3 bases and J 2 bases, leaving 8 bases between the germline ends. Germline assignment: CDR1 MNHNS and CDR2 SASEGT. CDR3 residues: CASSDPGAYEQYF. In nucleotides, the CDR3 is TGTGCCAGCAGTGATCCGGGGGCCTACGAGCAGTACTTC.

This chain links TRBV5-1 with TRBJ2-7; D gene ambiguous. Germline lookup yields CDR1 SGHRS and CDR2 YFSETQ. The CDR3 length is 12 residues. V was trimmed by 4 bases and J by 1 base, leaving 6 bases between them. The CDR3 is CASSGESYEQYF. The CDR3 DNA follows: TGCGCCAGCAGCGGTGAGTCCTACGAGCAGTACTTC.

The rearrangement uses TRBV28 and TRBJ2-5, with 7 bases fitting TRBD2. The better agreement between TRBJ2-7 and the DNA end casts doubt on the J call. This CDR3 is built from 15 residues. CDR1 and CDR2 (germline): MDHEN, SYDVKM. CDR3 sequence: CASSPYDGGGYEQYF. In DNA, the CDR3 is TGTGCCAGCAGTCCCTATGATGGGGGGGGTTACGAGCAGTACTTC.

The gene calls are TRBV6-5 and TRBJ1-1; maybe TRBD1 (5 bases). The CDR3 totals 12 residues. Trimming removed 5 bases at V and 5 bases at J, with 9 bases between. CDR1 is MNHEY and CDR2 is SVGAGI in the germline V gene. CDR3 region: CASSPRATEAFF. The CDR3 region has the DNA TGTGCCAGCAGTCCCAGGGCGACTGAAGCTTTCTTT.

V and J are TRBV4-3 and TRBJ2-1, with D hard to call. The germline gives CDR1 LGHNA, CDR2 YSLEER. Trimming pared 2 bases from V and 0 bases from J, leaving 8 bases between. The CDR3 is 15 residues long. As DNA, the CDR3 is TGCGCCAGCAGCCAATCGGGTTACTCCTACAATGAGCAGTTCTTC. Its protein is CASSQSGYSYNEQFF.

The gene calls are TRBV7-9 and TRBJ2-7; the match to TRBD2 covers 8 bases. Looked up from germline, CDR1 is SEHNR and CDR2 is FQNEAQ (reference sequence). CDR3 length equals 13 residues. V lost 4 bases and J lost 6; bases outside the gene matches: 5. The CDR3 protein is CASSSRGGTEQYF. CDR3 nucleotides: TGTGCCAGCAGCTCCCGCGGGGGGACCGAGCAGTACTTC.

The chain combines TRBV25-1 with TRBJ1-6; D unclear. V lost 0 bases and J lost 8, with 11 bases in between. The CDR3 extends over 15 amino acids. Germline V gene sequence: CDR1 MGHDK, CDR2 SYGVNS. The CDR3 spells CASSEYWDADSPLHF. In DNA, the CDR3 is TGTGCCAGCAGTGAATATTGGGATGCTGATTCACCCCTCCACTTT.

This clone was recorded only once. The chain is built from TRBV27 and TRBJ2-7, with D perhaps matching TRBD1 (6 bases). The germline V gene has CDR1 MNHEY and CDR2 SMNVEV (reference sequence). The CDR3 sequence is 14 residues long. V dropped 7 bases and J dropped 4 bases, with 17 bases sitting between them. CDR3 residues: CASIGTGTRYEQYF. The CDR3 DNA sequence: TGTGCCAGCATTGGCACCGGGACACGGTACGAGCAGTACTTC.

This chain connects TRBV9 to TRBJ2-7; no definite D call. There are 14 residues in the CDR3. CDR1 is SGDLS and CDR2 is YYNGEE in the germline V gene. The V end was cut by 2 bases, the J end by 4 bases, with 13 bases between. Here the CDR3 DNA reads TGTGCCAGCAGCGTCACGGAGAAATCTTACGAGCAGTACTTC. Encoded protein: CASSVTEKSYEQYF.

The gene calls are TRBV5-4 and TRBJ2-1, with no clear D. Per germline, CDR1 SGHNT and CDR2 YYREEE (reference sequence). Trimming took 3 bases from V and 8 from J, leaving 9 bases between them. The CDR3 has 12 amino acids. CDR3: CASSYTFDEQFF. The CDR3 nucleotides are TGTGCCAGCAGCTATACTTTTGATGAGCAGTTCTTC.

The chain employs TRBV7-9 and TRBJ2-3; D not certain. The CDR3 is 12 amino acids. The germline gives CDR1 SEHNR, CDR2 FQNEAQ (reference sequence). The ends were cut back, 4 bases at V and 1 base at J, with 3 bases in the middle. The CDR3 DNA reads TGTGCCAGCAGCTCAGGCACAGATACGCAGTATTTT. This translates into CASSSGTDTQYF.

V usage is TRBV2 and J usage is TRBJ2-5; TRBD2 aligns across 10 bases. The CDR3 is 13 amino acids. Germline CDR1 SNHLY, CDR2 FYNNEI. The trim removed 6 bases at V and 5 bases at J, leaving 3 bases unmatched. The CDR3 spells CASRSGREETQYF. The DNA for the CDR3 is TGTGCCAGCAGGAGCGGGAGGGAGGAGACCCAGTACTTC.

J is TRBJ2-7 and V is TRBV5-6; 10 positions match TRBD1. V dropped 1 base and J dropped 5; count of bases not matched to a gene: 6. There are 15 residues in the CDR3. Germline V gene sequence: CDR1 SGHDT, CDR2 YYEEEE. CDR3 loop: CASSLIRDRGNEQYF. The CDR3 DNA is TGTGCCAGCAGCTTGATTAGGGACAGGGGCAACGAGCAGTACTTC.

CDR3 nucleotides: TGTGCCAGTGCTACAGGGGGCGGTAATGAAAAACTGTTTTTT. Translation gives CASATGGGNEKLFF. The genes are TRBV19 and TRBJ1-4, with 9 bases aligning to TRBD1. This CDR3 region has 14 residues. The V gene end was trimmed by 8 bases and the J gene end by 4 bases; junction bases not matched to a gene: 5. The germline V gene has CDR1 LNHDA and CDR2 SQIVND (reference sequence).

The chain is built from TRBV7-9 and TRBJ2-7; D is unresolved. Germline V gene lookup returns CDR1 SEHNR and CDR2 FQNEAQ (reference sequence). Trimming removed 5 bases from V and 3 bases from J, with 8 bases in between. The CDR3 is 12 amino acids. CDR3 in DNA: TGTGCCAGCAGCCAGGTGGTCTACGAGCAGTACTTC. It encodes CASSQVVYEQYF.

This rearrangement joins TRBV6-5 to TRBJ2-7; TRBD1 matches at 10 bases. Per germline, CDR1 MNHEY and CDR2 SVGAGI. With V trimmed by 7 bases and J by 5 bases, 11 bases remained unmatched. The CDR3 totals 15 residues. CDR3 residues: CASNPSRDRGDEQYF. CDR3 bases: TGTGCCAGCAACCCATCCCGGGACAGGGGCGACGAGCAGTACTTC.

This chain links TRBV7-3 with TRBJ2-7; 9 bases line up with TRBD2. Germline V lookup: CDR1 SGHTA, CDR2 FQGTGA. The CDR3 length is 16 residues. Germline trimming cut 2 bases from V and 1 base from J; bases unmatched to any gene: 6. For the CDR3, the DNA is TGTGCCAGCAGCTTAGGCGGGAGGGCCTATTCCTACGAGCAGTACTTC. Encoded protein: CASSLGGRAYSYEQYF.

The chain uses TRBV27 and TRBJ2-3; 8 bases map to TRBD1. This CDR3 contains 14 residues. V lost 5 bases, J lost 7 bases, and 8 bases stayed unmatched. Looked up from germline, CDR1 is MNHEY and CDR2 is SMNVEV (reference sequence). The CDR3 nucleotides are TGTGCCAGCAGTCGCGGGACAGGTTCGAATACGCAGTATTTT. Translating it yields CASSRGTGSNTQYF.

The chain's CDR3 is CASSHQSGSGANVLTF. In DNA form, the CDR3 reads TGCGCCAGCAGCCACCAAAGCGGCTCTGGGGCCAACGTCCTGACTTTC. The chain couples TRBV4-1 to TRBJ2-6; tentative D call: TRBD2 (5 bases). Germline CDR1 MGHRA, CDR2 YSYEKL. Trimming took 3 bases from V and 0 from J, leaving 9 bases between them. The CDR3 spans 16 residues.

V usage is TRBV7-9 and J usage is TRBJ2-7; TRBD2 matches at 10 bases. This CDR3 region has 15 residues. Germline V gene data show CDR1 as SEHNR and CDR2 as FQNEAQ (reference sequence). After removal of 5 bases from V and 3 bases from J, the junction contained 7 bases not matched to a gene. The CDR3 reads CASSPAWTSGYEQYF. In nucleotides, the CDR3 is TGTGCCAGCAGCCCAGCTTGGACTAGCGGCTACGAGCAGTACTTC. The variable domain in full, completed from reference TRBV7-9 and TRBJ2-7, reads DTGVSQNPRHKITKRGQNVTFRCDPISEHNRLYWYRQTLGQGPEFLTYFQNEAQLEKSRLLSDRFSAERPKGSFSTLEIQRTEQGDSAMYLCASSPAWTSGYEQYFGPGTRLTVT.

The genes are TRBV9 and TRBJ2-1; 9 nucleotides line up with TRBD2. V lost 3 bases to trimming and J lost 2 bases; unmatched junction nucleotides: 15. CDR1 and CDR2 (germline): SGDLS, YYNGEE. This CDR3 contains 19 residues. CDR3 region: CASSGGISGSGIAYNEQFF. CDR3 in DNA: TGTGCCAGCAGCGGGGGGATTAGCGGGAGTGGTATCGCCTACAATGAGCAGTTCTTC.

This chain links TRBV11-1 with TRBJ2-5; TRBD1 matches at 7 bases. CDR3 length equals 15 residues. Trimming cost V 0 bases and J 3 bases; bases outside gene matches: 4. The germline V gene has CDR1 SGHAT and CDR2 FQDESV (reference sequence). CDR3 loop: CASSLADRLKETQYF. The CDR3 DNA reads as TGTGCCAGCAGCTTAGCGGACAGGCTCAAAGAGACCCAGTACTTC.

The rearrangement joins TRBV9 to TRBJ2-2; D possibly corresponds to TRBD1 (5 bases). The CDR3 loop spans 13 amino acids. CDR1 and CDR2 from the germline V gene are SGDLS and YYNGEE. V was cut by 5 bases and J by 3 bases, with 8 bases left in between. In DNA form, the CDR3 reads TGTGCCAGCAGTGGACAAGACACCGGGGAGCTGTTTTTT. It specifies CASSGQDTGELFF.